This paragraph reports one TCR beta chain. This sample is part of a study of blood T cell repertoires in COVID-19. Background on the study: Samples of COVID-19 (acute and convalescent) were obtained from the United States, Italy and Spain. T cells, B-cell-depleted T cells, or PBMCs provided the cDNA or gDNA that served as material.

Original processing methods: Estimated nucleated cell counts came from reference gene primer amplification. Measured with immunoSEQ multiplex PCR; TCRdb has only the in-frame clones, and not every one. The V and J calls and clone size were taken over from that table, and D and trimming were inferred from the DNA. The repertoire holds approximately 190,000 clones, with approximately 90% as singletons. V gave up 0 bases and J gave up 4 bases, with 22 bases separating them. CDR3 size: 18 residues. Germline CDR1 and CDR2: SGDLS and YYNGEE. Sequences were obtained from peripheral blood. This sequence originates from a man aged 40-49 years with active or convalescent COVID-19. This chain uses TRBV9 with TRBJ1-2, with D possibly matching TRBD1 (5 bases). The CDR3 nucleotides are TGTGCCAGCAGCGTAGTCGCGACGACCAGGGTTCAGGGCTATGGCTACACCTTC. It codes for CASSVVATTRVQGYGYTF.